The sequence of this TCR beta chain was determined in a study of blood T cells in healthy people across ages. Russia was home to the donors, healthy Caucasian individuals aged about 6 to 100. Alongside a J-beta primer mix, a sample-barcoded 5' primer served in a second PCR lasting about 6 to 12 cycles. Each CDR3 protein gets one entry after TCRdb re-called the 5' RACE reads with MiXCR. The sample contains about 780,000 distinct CDR3 sequences, approximately 67% of which appear only once. Concerning this clonotype: Its antigen is not known.

Trimming stripped 2 bases from V and 3 bases from J, with 22 bases between. CDR1 is DFQATT and CDR2 is SNEGSKA in the germline V gene (reference sequence). The CDR3 covers 17 residues. Study-wide results and caveats: The study found TCR beta diversity correlated strongly with naive T cell percentage.

This clonotype was obtained from a man under 40 in good health. Sequenced: blood. The chain employs TRBV20-1 and TRBJ1-2; TRBD1 is a possible D gene (6 bases). The CDR3 loop reads CSARPGAITGSYYGYTF. CDR3 DNA sequence: TGCAGTGCTAGACCTGGGGCGATAACAGGGTCATACTATGGCTACACCTTC.